The 7 T cell receptor beta chains reported below all come from one sample, sequenced in a study of CD8+CD57+ T cells in acquired aplastic anemia. Genomic DNA provided the template from which TCR beta VDJ and CDR3 profiles were obtained. TCRdb recomputed calls from the reads with MiXCR, one row per CDR3 protein. Of some 170,000 distinct CDR3 sequences detected, about 60% appear once; the ten largest clones hold approximately 46%. Sequencing involved patients with CD8+CD57+ cell expansion previously shown by flow cytometry. The sample comprised sorted CD4+, CD8+, or CD8+CD57+ T cells (not recorded which) from PBMCs. Receptors originate from a human donor with aplastic anemia.

The sample holds a few counts of this clonotype. The chain uses TRBV27 and TRBJ2-7; D is uncertain. Germline V lookup: CDR1 MNHEY, CDR2 SMNVEV (reference sequence). V shed 7 bases and J shed 4 bases, with 17 bases lying between them. This CDR3 is built from 14 residues. The CDR3 DNA reads as TGTGCCAGCAAAGAGAACAGTTTGTTGTACGAGCAGTACTTC. Translating it yields CASKENSLLYEQYF.

V and J are TRBV2 and TRBJ2-7, with 11 bases lining up with TRBD1. The V and J ends lost 8 bases and 2 bases, in that order; junction bases with no gene match: 8. The CDR3 is 15 amino acids. Germline CDR1 reads SNHLY; CDR2 reads FYNNEI. DNA of the CDR3: TGTGCCAGCCCCGCTGGACAGGGGGCTACCTACGAGCAGTACTTC. As protein: CASPAGQGATYEQYF.

The chain carries TRBV2 and TRBJ1-6, with D uncertain. Germline CDR1 SNHLY, CDR2 FYNNEI. This CDR3 has 16 residues. V was trimmed by 8 bases and J by 0 bases, leaving 14 bases between them. The CDR3 loop reads CASSGRRNSYNSPLHF. The CDR3 region has the DNA TGTGCCAGCTCAGGACGCCGGAACTCCTATAATTCACCCCTCCACTTT.

With regard to this clonotype: The conserved phenylalanine or tryptophan is not found at the CDR3 terminus, so this likely reflects a read error. No DNA is shown, since the ends of the CDR3 on it are uncertain; the CDR3 is the one TCRdb lists. The chain couples TRBV29-1 to TRBJ2-1; the table names TRBD1, a call not compared with the DNA. The V gene's germline CDR1 is SQVTM and CDR2 ANQGSEA. 14 amino acids form the CDR3, both terminal residues included. The CDR3 region is CSVRGGPAPTMSSC.

This clonotype was detected a few times. The chain has TRBV4-1 and TRBJ1-6; D call uncertain. With 3 bases removed from V and 13 bases from J, the gap between germline ends came to 10 bases. CDR1 is MGHRA, CDR2 YSYEKL, per germline. The CDR3 extends over 12 amino acids. The CDR3 is CASSQGLWPLHF. The CDR3 nucleotides read TGCGCCAGCAGCCAGGGTCTTTGGCCCCTCCACTTT.

This clonotype was counted a few times. V usage is TRBV10-3 and J usage is TRBJ2-5; D may be TRBD1 (6 bases). This CDR3 contains 16 residues. The ends were cut back, 2 bases at V and 5 bases at J, with 18 bases in the middle. Per germline, CDR1 ENHRY and CDR2 SYGVKD. CDR3 nucleotides: TGTGCCATCAGTGAGAGCCAGGGGCCCTACGGGGAGACCCAGTACTTC. Translating it yields CAISESQGPYGETQYF.

At least ten counts were recorded for this clonotype. The chain is built from TRBV5-1 and TRBJ2-1, with 8 bases fitting TRBD2. In germline, CDR1 is SGHRS, CDR2 YFSETQ. The CDR3 contains 14 residues. Trimming took 4 bases from V and 6 from J; bases not matched to a gene: 6. The CDR3 nucleotides are TGCGCCAGCAGCGGATCACTAGCGGCCAATGAGCAGTTCTTC. This encodes CASSGSLAANEQFF.